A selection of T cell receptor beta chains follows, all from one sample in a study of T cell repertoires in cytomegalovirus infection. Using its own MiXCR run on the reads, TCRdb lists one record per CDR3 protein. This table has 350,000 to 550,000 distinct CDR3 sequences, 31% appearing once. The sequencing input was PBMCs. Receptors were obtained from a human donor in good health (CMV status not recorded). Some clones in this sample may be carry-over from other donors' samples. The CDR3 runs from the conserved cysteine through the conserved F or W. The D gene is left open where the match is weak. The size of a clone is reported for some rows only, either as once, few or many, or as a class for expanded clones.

TGTGCCAGCAGCCCAACCGATGCAGGGCCGACCTACGAGCAGTACTTC,CASSPTDAGPTYEQYF,TRBV4-2,-,few,TRBJ2-7
TGTGCCAGCAGCCAACATGGGAGTCTGGCTAATGAAAAACTGTTTTTT,CASSQHGSLANEKLFF,TRBV2,-,-,TRBJ1-4
TGTGCCAGCATGGGACAGGGGGCAAATGAGCAGTTCTTC,CASMGQGANEQFF,TRBV6-1,TRBD1,few,TRBJ2-1
TGTGCCAGTAGAGGGTCAGCCCTCTACAATGAGCAGTTCTTC,CASRGSALYNEQFF,TRBV19,-,few,TRBJ2-1
TGCGCCAGCAGTCATATATCGGGGACACACTCTAATGAAAAACTGTTTTTT,CASSHISGTHSNEKLFF,TRBV23-1,-,-,TRBJ1-4
TGTGCCAGCAGTTATCAGGGGACAGGGGGCGTCTATGGCTACACCTTC,CASSYQGTGGVYGYTF,TRBV28,TRBD1,-,TRBJ1-2
TGTGCCAGCAGATCGACAGGGGTGAACACCGGGGAGCTGTTTTTT,CASRSTGVNTGELFF,TRBV5-5,TRBD1,many,TRBJ2-2
TGTGCCAGCAGCTTAGGGGCGAGAACTGAAGCTTTCTTT,CASSLGARTEAFF,TRBV11-3,-,many,TRBJ1-1
TGTGCCAGCAGCGTTAAGCAGGGGGGAAACACTGAAGCTTTCTTT,CASSVKQGGNTEAFF,TRBV3-1,TRBD1,-,TRBJ1-1
TGTGCCAGCAGCTTAGGTCAAGACAACGGAGATGAGCAGTTCTTC,CASSLGQDNGDEQFF,TRBV7-6,-,many,TRBJ2-1
TGTGCCAGCAGCTTAGCGATGAGTCTAGCGGGCCGACCTAGCACAGATACGCAGTATTTT,CASSLAMSLAGRPSTDTQYF,TRBV7-8,TRBD2,many,TRBJ2-3
TGTGCCAGCTCACCGCGGGAGGGTGCGGAAGCTTTCTTT,CASSPREGAEAFF,TRBV18,-,-,TRBJ1-1
TGTGCCAGCAGCCGCAAAATCGCGGGGGGCACAGATACGCAGTATTTT,CASSRKIAGGTDTQYF,TRBV12-3/TRBV12-4,TRBD2,few,TRBJ2-3
TGTGCCAGCAGCCCCCCCGGGACAAATGAAAAACTGTTTTTT,CASSPPGTNEKLFF,TRBV7-9,-,-,TRBJ1-4
TGTGCCAGCAGTGAAAGAATGGATCAGCCCCAGCATTTT,CASSERMDQPQHF,TRBV6-1,-,-,TRBJ1-5
TGCGCCAGCAGCTTGACGGGACAGAGCTCCCACACTGAAGCTTTCTTT,CASSLTGQSSHTEAFF,TRBV5-1,TRBD1,few,TRBJ1-1
TGTGCCAGTTCACGGGACATCAATCAGCCCCAGCATTTT,CASSRDINQPQHF,TRBV19,-,-,TRBJ1-5
TGTGCCAGCTCAACTGAGGAGGCGTCCTACGAGCAGTACTTC,CASSTEEASYEQYF,TRBV6-2/TRBV6-3,-,-,TRBJ2-7
TGTGCCAGCTGTAATCGCGGGACAGTTACTGAAGCTTTCTTT,CASCNRGTVTEAFF,TRBV6-2/TRBV6-3,TRBD1,-,TRBJ1-1
TGTGCCAGCAGTCGCGCTATTGGAGACTTCTTAAACACCTTC,CASSRAIGDFLNTF,TRBV6-2/TRBV6-3,-,few,TRBJ1-2
TGTGCCAGCAGCTTAGATCGAGTAAATTATGGCTACACCTTC,CASSLDRVNYGYTF,TRBV7-2,-,-,TRBJ1-2
TGTGCCAGCAGTTCCTACAGGGGGTTAGAAACTGAAGCTTTCTTT,CASSSYRGLETEAFF,TRBV7-2,TRBD1,many,TRBJ1-1
TGTGCCAGCAGCTTAGAGGGGGAGAACACTGAAGCTTTCTTT,CASSLEGENTEAFF,TRBV7-8,-,many,TRBJ1-1
TGTGCCAGCAGTTCCCTCCTTGGCTACACCTTC,CASSSLLGYTF,TRBV12-3/TRBV12-4,-,few,TRBJ1-2
TGTGCCAGCAGAAATGAACATACAGGGAATTCACCCCTCCACTTT,CASRNEHTGNSPLHF,TRBV6-2/TRBV6-3,-,many,TRBJ1-6
TGTGTCCTCACCGTGGCTCTCTCAGGGGAGGACACTGAAGCTTTCTTT,CVLTVALSGEDTEAFF,TRBV6-1,-,many,TRBJ1-1
TGTGCCAGCAGCTTGGGGTGGTCATCACCCCTCCACTTT,CASSLGWSSPLHF,TRBV7-2,-,many,TRBJ1-6
TGTGCCAGCAGAACGGGGTTCTCCTACGAGCAGTACTTC,CASRTGFSYEQYF,TRBV6-2/TRBV6-3,-,-,TRBJ2-7
TGTGCCAGCAGCTTAGTATTTCGGGAAAACACTGAAGCTTTCTTT,CASSLVFRENTEAFF,TRBV7-9,-,many,TRBJ1-1